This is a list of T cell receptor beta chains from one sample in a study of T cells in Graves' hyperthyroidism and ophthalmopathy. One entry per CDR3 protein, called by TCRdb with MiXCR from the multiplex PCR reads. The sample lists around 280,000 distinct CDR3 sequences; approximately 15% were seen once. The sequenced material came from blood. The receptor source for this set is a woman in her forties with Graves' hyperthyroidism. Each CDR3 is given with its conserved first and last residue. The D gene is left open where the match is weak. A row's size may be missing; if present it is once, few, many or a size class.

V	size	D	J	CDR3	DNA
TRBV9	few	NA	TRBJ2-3	CASSQEVYYTDTQYF	TGTGCCAGCAGCCAAGAAGTCTATTACACAGATACGCAGTATTTT
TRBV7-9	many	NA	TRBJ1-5	CASSLGGTGREPQHF	TGTGCCAGCAGCTTAGGAGGAACAGGGAGGGAGCCCCAGCATTTT
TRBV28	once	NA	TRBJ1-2	CASSIFGTRQGYTF	TGTGCCAGCAGTATTTTCGGGACACGGCAGGGCTACACCTTC
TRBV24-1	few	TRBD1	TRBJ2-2	CATKKTGSNTGELFF	TGTGCCACCAAGAAGACAGGGTCGAACACCGGGGAGCTGTTTTTT
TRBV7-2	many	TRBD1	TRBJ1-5	CAGTVNNQPQHF	TGTGCCGGGACAGTTAACAATCAGCCCCAGCATTTT
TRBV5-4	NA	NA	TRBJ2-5	CASSLVGTEETQYF	TGTGCCAGCAGCCTGGTGGGAACAGAAGAGACCCAGTACTTC
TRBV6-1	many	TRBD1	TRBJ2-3	CASRWDSYTDTQYF	TGTGCCAGCAGGTGGGACAGCTACACAGATACGCAGTATTTT
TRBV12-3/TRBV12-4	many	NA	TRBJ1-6	CASSLQVDSPLHF	TGTGCCAGCAGTTTGCAGGTGGATTCACCCCTCCACTTT
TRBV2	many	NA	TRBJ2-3	CASVAQGGTDTQYF	TGTGCCAGCGTTGCCCAGGGTGGCACAGATACGCAGTATTTT
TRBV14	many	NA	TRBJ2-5	CASSLRWGETQYF	TGTGCCAGCAGCCTCCGGTGGGGAGAGACCCAGTACTTC
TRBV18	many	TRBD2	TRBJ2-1	CASSPGLAVNEQFF	TGTGCCAGCTCTCCTGGACTAGCGGTCAATGAGCAGTTCTTC
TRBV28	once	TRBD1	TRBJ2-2	CASRRQGATGELFF	TGTGCCAGCAGGAGACAGGGGGCCACCGGGGAGCTGTTTTTT
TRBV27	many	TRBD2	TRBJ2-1	CASSLSPWTSGIYNEQFF	TGTGCCAGCAGTTTATCCCCCTGGACTAGCGGGATCTACAATGAGCAGTTCTTC
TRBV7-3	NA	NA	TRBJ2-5	CASSSRIGETQYF	TGTGCCAGCAGTTCCAGGATAGGCGAGACCCAGTACTTC
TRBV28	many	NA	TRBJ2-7	CASSLIGNPYEQYF	TGTGCCAGCAGTTTAATAGGGAACCCCTACGAGCAGTACTTC
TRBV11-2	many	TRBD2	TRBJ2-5	CASSSLGTSGQETQYF	TGTGCCAGCAGCTCCCTTGGGACTAGCGGACAAGAGACCCAGTACTTC
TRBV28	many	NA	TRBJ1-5	CASSGYRVGQPQHF	TGTGCCAGCAGTGGGTACAGGGTTGGGCAGCCCCAGCATTTT
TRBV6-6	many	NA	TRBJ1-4	CASSYSQGEKLFF	TGTGCCAGCAGTTACTCCCAGGGGGAAAAACTGTTTTTT
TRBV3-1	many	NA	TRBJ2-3	CASSHFDTDTQYF	TGTGCCAGCAGCCACTTCGACACAGATACGCAGTATTTT
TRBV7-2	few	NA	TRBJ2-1	CARSLGGGSSSHNEQFF	TGTGCCCGCAGCTTAGGTGGGGGTAGTAGCAGCCACAATGAGCAGTTCTTC
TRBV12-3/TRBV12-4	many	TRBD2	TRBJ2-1	CASSFAQREKHNEQFF	TGTGCCAGCAGTTTCGCACAGCGGGAGAAGCACAATGAGCAGTTCTTC
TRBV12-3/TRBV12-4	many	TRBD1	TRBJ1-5	CASSAMGQGGNQPQHF	TGTGCCAGCAGTGCCATGGGACAGGGGGGGAATCAGCCCCAGCATTTT
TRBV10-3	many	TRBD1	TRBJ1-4	CAIRGDRGGEKLFF	TGTGCCATCAGAGGAGACAGGGGAGGCGAAAAACTGTTTTTT
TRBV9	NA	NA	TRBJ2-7	CASSVESRLDEQYF	TGTGCCAGCAGCGTAGAATCTAGATTGGACGAGCAGTACTTC
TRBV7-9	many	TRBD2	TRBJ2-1	CASSLALAENEQFF	TGTGCCAGCAGCTTAGCTCTAGCGGAGAATGAGCAGTTCTTC
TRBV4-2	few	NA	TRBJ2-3	CASSQELVDATDTQYF	TGTGCCAGCAGCCAAGAACTAGTGGATGCCACAGATACGCAGTATTTT
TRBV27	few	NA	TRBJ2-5	CASSPLEVQETQYF	TGTGCCAGCAGTCCCCTCGAGGTCCAAGAGACCCAGTACTTC
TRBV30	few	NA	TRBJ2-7	CAWSPLASLGEQYF	TGTGCCTGGAGTCCACTAGCTTCGCTGGGTGAGCAGTACTTC
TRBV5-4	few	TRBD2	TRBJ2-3	CASSLSASGSGDTQYF	TGTGCCAGCAGCTTGTCGGCTAGCGGGAGCGGGGATACGCAGTATTTT
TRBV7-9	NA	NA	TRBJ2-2	CASSFFGSWDTGELFF	TGTGCCAGCAGCTTTTTTGGGAGTTGGGACACCGGGGAGCTGTTTTTT
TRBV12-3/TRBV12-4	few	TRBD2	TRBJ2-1	CASLAGEGEQFF	TGTGCCAGCCTAGCGGGAGAGGGTGAGCAGTTCTTC
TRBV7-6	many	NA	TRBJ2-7	CASSLGTTSYEQYF	TGTGCCAGCAGCTTAGGGACTACTTCCTACGAGCAGTACTTC
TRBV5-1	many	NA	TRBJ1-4	CASGAESATNEKLFF	TGCGCCAGCGGGGCAGAGAGTGCAACTAATGAAAAACTGTTTTTT
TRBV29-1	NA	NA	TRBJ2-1	CSVEAPTYNEQFF	TGCAGCGTTGAAGCCCCAACCTACAATGAGCAGTTCTTC
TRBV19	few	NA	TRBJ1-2	CASSIGQTGYGYTF	TGTGCCAGTAGTATTGGCCAGACAGGATATGGCTACACCTTC
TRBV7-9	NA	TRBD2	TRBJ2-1	CASSLAGAGGPSLGEQFF	TGTGCCAGCAGCTTAGCGGGTGCGGGAGGGCCAAGTTTGGGTGAGCAGTTCTTC
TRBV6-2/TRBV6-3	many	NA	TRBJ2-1	CASRVSASYNEQFF	TGTGCCAGCCGGGTTTCCGCCTCCTACAATGAGCAGTTCTTC
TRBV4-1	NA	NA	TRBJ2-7	CASSQGPTGGPLREQYF	TGCGCCAGCAGCCAAGGTCCCACCGGGGGACCCCTCCGCGAGCAGTACTTC
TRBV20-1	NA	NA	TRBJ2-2	CSARRLGSRTGELFF	TGCAGTGCTCGGCGATTAGGCTCGCGGACCGGGGAGCTGTTTTTT
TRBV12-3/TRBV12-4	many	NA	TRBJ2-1	CASSPRQSYNEQFF	TGTGCCAGCAGTCCCCGACAGTCCTACAATGAGCAGTTCTTC
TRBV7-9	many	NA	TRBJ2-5	CASRGRQASQETQYF	TGTGCCAGCAGGGGTAGACAGGCCTCCCAAGAGACCCAGTACTTC
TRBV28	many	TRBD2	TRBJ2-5	CASSFSSGVVQYF	TGTGCCAGCAGTTTTTCTAGCGGGGTCGTTCAGTACTTC